The present T cell receptor beta chain was sequenced within a study of metastatic and nonmetastatic thyroid tumors. Study in general: Repertoires from blood and tumor or nodule tissue of malignant and benign thyroid patients were compared.

Original analysis: The distant-metastasis classifier for papillary thyroid cancer was built from CDR3 differences across clinicopathological groups. TCRdb recomputed clones from the PCR reads via MiXCR. The V and J calls, along with clone size, are taken from TCRdb and not from the paper's own processing. This table holds about 16,000 clones, 31% found once. This clone is termed medium-sized. Its antigen is unknown. No patient received treatment before thyroid surgery. General study results and limits: It was reported that TCR beta diversity was significantly higher in malignant thyroid tumors than benign nodules, in blood and tumor.

The sample was blood. The receptor was derived from a female donor with papillary thyroid cancer or a benign thyroid nodule (not recorded which). Some clones in this sample may be carry-over from other donors' samples.

The CDR3 nucleotides are TGTGCCAGCAGTGAACCCGACAGTTCGTACGAAGCTTTCTTT. As protein: CASSEPDSSYEAFF. This sequence joins TRBV6-1 and TRBJ1-1; possibly TRBD1 for D (5 bases). V shed 2 bases and J shed 8 bases, with 15 bases lying between them. CDR3 length: 14 residues. Per the germline V gene, CDR1 is MNHNS and CDR2 is SASEGT.